This T cell receptor (beta chain) comes out of a study of neoadjuvant anti-PD-1 for oral cavity cancer (dated by TCRdb to the early 2020s). About the study as a whole: Three to four biweekly doses of nivolumab at 3 mg/kg were mostly administered to patients before curative-intent surgical resection. Under RECIST 1.1, a patient counted as a responder if showing complete response, partial response or stable disease, and as a non-responder if showing progression. Patients without progression received a fourth nivolumab dose around day 43 and underwent definitive surgical resection on days 50-56. A roughly 32% response rate was observed in the parent correlative cohort, in which 12 patients were included. Here is what the overall study found, with its caveats: Greater tumor shrinkage correlated with larger post-treatment sizes of preexisting intratumoral clones, which suggests that expansion of preexisting clones contributed to response. The TCR analyses had only a few patients in each response group, and the authors called for validation in larger cohorts. Higher pretreatment blood Treg/Th17 ratios correlated with higher pretreatment blood TCRbeta clonality and lower post-treatment tumor TCRbeta clonality.

Tumor libraries used mostly around 4.6 ug of input genomic DNA for survey sequencing, with two replicates per sample. The immunoSEQ hsTCRbeta kit was used to prepare TCRbeta libraries, following the manufacturer's instructions. Sequencing of the completed libraries took place using an Illumina NovaSeq 6000 S4 flow cell after they had been pooled to 2.5 to 3.5 nM. In the original analysis: The immunoSEQ Analyzer handled quality control and preprocessing of the raw data. The analysis was restricted to productive rearrangements, with each unique CDR3 amino acid sequence defining a clonotype. Repertoire clonality was estimated as the Gini-Simpson index, which was computed with the R package tcR. Student's t test was used to compare Gini indices, and Pearson correlation was used to assess associations with tumor size change. TCRdb took over this immuneACCESS table, retaining in-frame rearrangements with V and J assigned. Such tables are incomplete; in checked studies, under half of the missing clones stem from an unresolved V gene, and the remainder is unexplained. The V and J calls and clone size were taken over from that table, and D and trimming were inferred from the DNA. Recorded for this sample are tens of thousands of clones; 38% of them occurred a single time. The ten top clones hold roughly 15% of the sample.

The time point tag for this specimen amounts to: after neoadjuvant nivolumab, at surgical resection. Patients were newly diagnosed with stage II-IVA oral cavity squamous cell carcinoma and had received no prior systemic or radiation treatment. Everyone in the cohort had locally advanced, HPV-negative oral cavity squamous cell carcinoma. The samples were drawn from a longitudinal correlative study tied to a single-arm phase II trial testing neoadjuvant nivolumab in oral cavity squamous cell carcinoma. Subject-matched pre- and post-treatment PBMCs and tumors from three responders and three non-responders were subjected to genomic DNA-based TCRbeta sequencing. For tumor tissue, genomic DNA extraction relied on the Maxwell RSC DNA from Tissue kit. Concerning this clone itself: Its binding antigen is unknown. Per-nucleotide qualities are absent, and no much larger clonotype sits a single base away.

Taken from the germline V gene, the CDR1 and CDR2 loops are SGHVS and FQNEAQ. There are 16 amino acids in the CDR3, from cysteine to phenylalanine inclusive. Here the CDR3 DNA is all that survives: 48 bases in frame from base 1. V gives up 5 bases and J gives up 4 bases, and the segment between their germline ends measures 18 bases. The input for sequencing was tumor tissue, taken after nivolumab (anti-PD-1) treatment. This receptor was identified in a person aged 40 to 85 with oral cavity squamous cell carcinoma. The rearrangement combines TRBV7-8 with TRBJ2-1; a confident D gene designation cannot be given. The sequence in DNA is TGTGCCAGCAGCCAAACTGCCTCAACTTCTTACAATGAGCAGTTCTTC. Translated, it reads CASSQTASTSYNEQFF.